The 10 T cell receptor beta chains in this list originate from one sample, sequenced in a study of T cell responses to AZD1222 COVID-19 vaccine. Measured with immunoSEQ multiplex PCR; TCRdb has only the in-frame clones, and not every one. The sample lists tens of thousands of clones, about 88% occurring once. This specimen was peripheral blood, taken 28 days after the second AZD1222 dose. These receptors originate from an adult who received the AZD1222 COVID-19 vaccine.

The rearrangement uses TRBV3-1 (or the pseudogene TRBV3-2) and TRBJ2-2, with 8 bases matching TRBD1. V was clipped by 10 bases and J by 4 bases; unmatched bases: 8. This CDR3 is 14 amino acids long. The germline CDR1 and CDR2 sequences are LGHDT and YNNKEL (reference sequence). The CDR3 spells CATSTGGPTGELFF. CDR3 bases: TGTGCCACCTCCACAGGGGGGCCCACCGGGGAGCTGTTTTTT.

The V call is TRBV7-9, the J call TRBJ2-5; D is perhaps TRBD1 or TRBD2 (5 bases each). V lost 5 bases and J lost 5, with 18 bases in between. CDR1 is SEHNR, CDR2 FQNEAQ, per germline (reference sequence). This CDR3 has 15 residues. As DNA, the CDR3 is TGTGCCAGCAGCCCGGGGACCTTCAAAAGGGAGACCCAGTACTTC. Amino acids: CASSPGTFKRETQYF.

The chain combines TRBV11-1 with TRBJ2-7; D call uncertain. Trimming removed 4 bases from V and 3 bases from J, with 19 bases in between. The CDR3 is made up of 16 amino acids. Per the germline V gene, CDR1 is SGHAT and CDR2 is FQDESV (reference sequence). The CDR3 region has the DNA TGTGCCAGCAGCTCGAGAAGTGACGATTTTAGCTACGAGCAGTACTTC. Its translation: CASSSRSDDFSYEQYF.

This sequence joins TRBV29-1 and TRBJ2-1; D is unresolved. With 1 base removed from V and 9 bases from J, the gap between germline ends came to 7 bases. Germline V gene data show CDR1 as SQVTM and CDR2 as ANQGSEA. CDR3 length: 11 residues. This CDR3 reads CSVEVLGEQFF. The CDR3 nucleotides read TGCAGCGTTGAAGTCCTCGGTGAGCAGTTCTTC.

V gene TRBV6-6 combines with J gene TRBJ1-6; the D is unclear. The CDR3 contains 16 residues. Per the germline V gene, CDR1 is MNHNY and CDR2 is SVGAGI (reference sequence). Trimming shortened V by 0 bases and J by 5 bases, and 11 bases separated the two germline ends. The CDR3: CASSYSPGADNSPLHF. For the CDR3, the DNA is TGTGCCAGCAGTTACTCGCCGGGAGCCGATAATTCACCCCTCCACTTT.

The rearrangement uses TRBV19 and TRBJ2-5; possible D gene TRBD1, 5 bases. The CDR3 contains 15 residues. Per the germline V gene, CDR1 is LNHDA and CDR2 is SQIVND (reference sequence). Between the trimmed V and J ends, which lost 3 bases and 2 bases, there was a span of 13 bases. Here the CDR3 DNA reads TGTGCCAGTAGTATTGGAAAAGGGGCTCAAGAGACCCAGTACTTC. This encodes CASSIGKGAQETQYF.

The V and J genes are TRBV19 and TRBJ1-4, with a weak D call TRBD1 (5 bases). The CDR3 spans 15 residues. V lost 2 bases and J 8 bases, leaving 15 bases between the germline ends. Germline V CDR1 and CDR2: LNHDA, SQIVND (reference sequence). The CDR3, as DNA: TGTGCCAGTAGTATAAGGGGCAGGGCACTGGAAAAACTGTTTTTT. Its protein product is CASSIRGRALEKLFF.

The chain combines TRBV6-5 with TRBJ1-2; 7 positions agree with TRBD1. Per the germline V gene, CDR1 is MNHEY and CDR2 is SVGAGI. This CDR3 contains 14 residues. The V segment lost 0 bases and the J segment 8 bases; nucleotides outside the gene matches: 6. The CDR3 coding sequence is TGTGCCAGCAGTTACTCGACAGGGAGTAAAGGCTACACCTTC. Protein sequence: CASSYSTGSKGYTF.

This clone was counted a few times. The gene calls are TRBV7-2 and TRBJ2-2, with TRBD2 matching over 9 bases. V lost 5 bases to trimming and J lost 6 bases; unmatched junction nucleotides: 10. CDR1 and CDR2 (germline): SGHTA, FQGNSA. The CDR3 has 16 amino acids. The DNA for the CDR3 is TGTGCCAGCAGCCAGACAGGACTAGCGCCCGCCGGGGAGCTGTTTTTT. This sequence encodes CASSQTGLAPAGELFF.

This chain links TRBV5-8 with TRBJ2-2; 11 bases agree with TRBD2. The CDR3 runs to 18 residues. Germline assignment: CDR1 SGHTS and CDR2 YDEGEE. The ends lost 0 bases at V and 0 bases at J; junction bases unmatched: 4. DNA of the CDR3: TGTGCCAGCAGCTTGGGCCTAGCGGGAGGCCCGAACACCGGGGAGCTGTTTTTT. It yields the protein CASSLGLAGGPNTGELFF.